A selection of T cell receptor beta chains follows, all from one sample in a study of OX40 agonist ivuxolimab in advanced cancers. Sequencing used immunoSEQ multiplex PCR; TCRdb keeps in-frame clones, though not all of them. There are 40,000 to 50,000 clones in the sample; about 86% occur only once, and roughly 12% lies in the top ten. The material sequenced was CD4+ or CD8+ T cells sorted from blood, taken in a trial of the OX40 agonist ivuxolimab. The source of these receptors is an adult with an advanced solid tumor such as melanoma, head and neck, liver or kidney cancer. Each CDR3 is given with its conserved first and last residue. Each record gives: J gene, clone size, V gene, D gene, CDR3 protein. The D gene is left open where the match is weak. Some rows mark clone size as missing; the rest say once, few, many or name a class of expanded clone.

j_call: TRBJ2-4; clone_size: few; v_call: TRBV15; d_call: NA; cdr3_aa: CATSRATDIQYF
j_call: TRBJ1-5; clone_size: NA; v_call: TRBV27; d_call: NA; cdr3_aa: CASSLSRQNPRWPQHF
j_call: TRBJ1-1; clone_size: once; v_call: TRBV9; d_call: NA; cdr3_aa: CASSVEGPRGSEAFF
j_call: TRBJ2-7; clone_size: NA; v_call: TRBV5-1; d_call: NA; cdr3_aa: CASSPLGVYSYEQYF
j_call: TRBJ2-3; clone_size: NA; v_call: TRBV7-3; d_call: TRBD2; cdr3_aa: CASSLRGWTSDTDTQYF
j_call: TRBJ2-5; clone_size: NA; v_call: TRBV27; d_call: NA; cdr3_aa: CASSPQGGTQYF
j_call: TRBJ1-3; clone_size: many; v_call: TRBV6-5; d_call: NA; cdr3_aa: CAIATQGSPGNTIYF
j_call: TRBJ1-1; clone_size: NA; v_call: TRBV25-1; d_call: NA; cdr3_aa: CASSWVNTEAFF
j_call: TRBJ2-7; clone_size: NA; v_call: TRBV27; d_call: TRBD1; cdr3_aa: CASSTTTTGFSSYEQYF
j_call: TRBJ2-3; clone_size: once; v_call: TRBV7-9; d_call: NA; cdr3_aa: CASRRGGDTDTQYF
j_call: TRBJ2-7; clone_size: NA; v_call: TRBV5-1; d_call: NA; cdr3_aa: CASSSGYEQYF
j_call: TRBJ2-7; clone_size: NA; v_call: TRBV10-2; d_call: NA; cdr3_aa: CASRKGYEQYF
j_call: TRBJ1-5; clone_size: NA; v_call: TRBV6-5; d_call: NA; cdr3_aa: CASSYSGVGQPQHF
j_call: TRBJ2-5; clone_size: NA; v_call: TRBV11-2; d_call: TRBD1; cdr3_aa: CASSLAGNRGETQYF
j_call: TRBJ1-6; clone_size: NA; v_call: TRBV9; d_call: NA; cdr3_aa: CASSLGFQDSPLHF
j_call: TRBJ2-3; clone_size: NA; v_call: TRBV19; d_call: TRBD1; cdr3_aa: CASSAGKGQGAWTDTQYF
j_call: TRBJ1-1; clone_size: NA; v_call: TRBV5-1; d_call: NA; cdr3_aa: CASRYAFTGGTEAFF
j_call: TRBJ2-3; clone_size: NA; v_call: TRBV5-4; d_call: TRBD2; cdr3_aa: CASSLRRSGKGDTQYF
j_call: TRBJ2-1; clone_size: medium-sized; v_call: TRBV7-3; d_call: TRBD2; cdr3_aa: CASSFNLAGGRNEQFF
j_call: TRBJ1-2; clone_size: NA; v_call: TRBV2; d_call: NA; cdr3_aa: CASNLRGPYGYTF
j_call: TRBJ2-2; clone_size: NA; v_call: TRBV5-4; d_call: NA; cdr3_aa: CASSSPDSSFGELFF
j_call: TRBJ2-5; clone_size: NA; v_call: TRBV15; d_call: NA; cdr3_aa: CATSSGTDYQETQYF
j_call: TRBJ2-3; clone_size: NA; v_call: TRBV4-1; d_call: TRBD2; cdr3_aa: CASSQDRLAGGHRTDTQYF
j_call: TRBJ2-3; clone_size: NA; v_call: TRBV2; d_call: TRBD1; cdr3_aa: CASSAGQGRGDTQYF
j_call: TRBJ1-2; clone_size: NA; v_call: TRBV30; d_call: NA; cdr3_aa: CAWSRQASYGYTF
j_call: TRBJ2-1; clone_size: few; v_call: TRBV6-5; d_call: NA; cdr3_aa: CASSYSGLALEQFF
j_call: TRBJ2-7; clone_size: NA; v_call: TRBV20-1; d_call: NA; cdr3_aa: CSARSGNEQYF
j_call: TRBJ2-7; clone_size: NA; v_call: TRBV7-8; d_call: TRBD2; cdr3_aa: CASSLGLAGADEQYF
j_call: TRBJ2-1; clone_size: NA; v_call: TRBV4-1; d_call: NA; cdr3_aa: CASSQLASAEQFF
j_call: TRBJ2-7; clone_size: NA; v_call: TRBV7-8; d_call: TRBD1; cdr3_aa: CASSFYRDRIYEQYF
j_call: TRBJ1-1; clone_size: NA; v_call: TRBV9; d_call: NA; cdr3_aa: CASSEGQTNTEAFF
j_call: TRBJ2-5; clone_size: NA; v_call: TRBV4-3; d_call: NA; cdr3_aa: CASSQRGSGRIQETQYF
j_call: TRBJ2-1; clone_size: NA; v_call: TRBV15; d_call: TRBD1; cdr3_aa: CATSRTGGNEQFF
j_call: TRBJ2-7; clone_size: NA; v_call: TRBV7-9; d_call: TRBD2; cdr3_aa: CASSLPAGAIPSYEQYF
j_call: TRBJ2-7; clone_size: NA; v_call: TRBV13; d_call: NA; cdr3_aa: CASSLGTKPYEQYF
j_call: TRBJ1-2; clone_size: NA; v_call: TRBV12-5; d_call: NA; cdr3_aa: CASGLVLRSGAHYDYGYTF
j_call: TRBJ1-1; clone_size: NA; v_call: TRBV13; d_call: NA; cdr3_aa: CASSPREGGANAEAFF
j_call: TRBJ1-2; clone_size: NA; v_call: TRBV15; d_call: NA; cdr3_aa: CATSTLPGRSDYGYTF
j_call: TRBJ2-5; clone_size: NA; v_call: TRBV4-3; d_call: NA; cdr3_aa: CASSQEFPAGETQYF
j_call: TRBJ2-5; clone_size: NA; v_call: TRBV4-1; d_call: TRBD1; cdr3_aa: CASSPKGTEETQYF
j_call: TRBJ2-2; clone_size: NA; v_call: TRBV7-9; d_call: TRBD2; cdr3_aa: CASTSLAPGELFF
j_call: TRBJ2-1; clone_size: NA; v_call: TRBV4-2; d_call: NA; cdr3_aa: CASSRGVWETYNEQFF
j_call: TRBJ1-3; clone_size: NA; v_call: TRBV15; d_call: TRBD1; cdr3_aa: CATSRGRQGVSHPSGNTIYF
j_call: TRBJ1-5; clone_size: NA; v_call: TRBV5-1; d_call: NA; cdr3_aa: CASSPEGGNQPQHF
j_call: TRBJ1-1; clone_size: once; v_call: TRBV10-1; d_call: NA; cdr3_aa: CASRTGSTEAFF
j_call: TRBJ2-1; clone_size: NA; v_call: TRBV30; d_call: TRBD2; cdr3_aa: CAWSPGLAYNEQFF
j_call: TRBJ1-5; clone_size: NA; v_call: TRBV28; d_call: TRBD1; cdr3_aa: CASSFTPTGGNQPQHF
j_call: TRBJ1-5; clone_size: NA; v_call: TRBV7-2; d_call: NA; cdr3_aa: CASSSIGTPYSNQPQHF